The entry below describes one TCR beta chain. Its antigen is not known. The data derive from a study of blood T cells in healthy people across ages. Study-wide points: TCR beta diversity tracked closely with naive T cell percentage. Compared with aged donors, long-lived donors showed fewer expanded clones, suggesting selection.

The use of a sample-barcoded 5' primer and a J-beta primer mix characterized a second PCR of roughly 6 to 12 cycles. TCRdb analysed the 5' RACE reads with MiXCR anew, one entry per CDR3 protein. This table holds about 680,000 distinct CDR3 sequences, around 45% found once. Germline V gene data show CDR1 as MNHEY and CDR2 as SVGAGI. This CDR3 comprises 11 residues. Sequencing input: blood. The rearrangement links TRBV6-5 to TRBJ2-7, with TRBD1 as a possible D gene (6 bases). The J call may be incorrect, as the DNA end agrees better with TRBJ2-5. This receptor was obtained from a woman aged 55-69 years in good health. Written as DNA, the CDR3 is TGTGCCAGCAGCACCAGGGGGACCCAGTACTTC. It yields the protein CASSTRGTQYF.